This T cell receptor (beta chain) was recorded in a study of blood T cell repertoires in COVID-19. Study at large: Researchers got acute and convalescent COVID-19 samples from the United States, Italy and Spain. Sources were T cells, B-cell-depleted T cells, or PBMCs; the material itself was cDNA or gDNA.

V shed 1 base and J shed 0 bases, with 8 bases lying between them. Per germline, CDR1 SGHRS and CDR2 YFSETQ. This CDR3 region has 15 residues. Original data processing: It was from reference gene primer amplification that nucleated cell counts were estimated. Method: immunoSEQ multiplex PCR; TCRdb's copy keeps in-frame clones and lacks some. The V and J calls and the clone size are those of that table, but D and trimming were determined from the DNA. Altogether over 200,000 clones are present, around four fifths being singletons, with the ten largest covering less than 20%. Sequencing was done on a sample of peripheral blood. The J gene is TRBJ2-4, the V gene TRBV5-1; unclear D gene. The clonotype comes from a woman aged 80 or over with active or convalescent COVID-19. The CDR3 DNA reads TGCGCCAGCAGCTTGCCATCCGGAGCCAAAAACATTCAGTACTTC. Protein sequence: CASSLPSGAKNIQYF.